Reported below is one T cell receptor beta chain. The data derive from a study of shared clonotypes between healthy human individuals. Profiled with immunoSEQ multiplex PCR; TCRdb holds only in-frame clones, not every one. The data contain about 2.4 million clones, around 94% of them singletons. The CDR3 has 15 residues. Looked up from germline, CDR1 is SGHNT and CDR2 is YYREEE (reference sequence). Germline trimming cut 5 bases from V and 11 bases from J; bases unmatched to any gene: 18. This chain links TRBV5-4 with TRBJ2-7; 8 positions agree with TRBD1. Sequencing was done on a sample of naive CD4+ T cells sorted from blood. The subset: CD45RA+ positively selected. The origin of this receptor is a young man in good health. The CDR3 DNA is TGTGCCAGCAGTCATGGGGGCAGGGGGCTAGCCCAAGAGTACTTC. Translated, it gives CASSHGGRGLAQEYF.